A selection of T cell receptor beta chains follows, all from one sample in a study of cytomegalovirus exposure and HLA in healthy donors. Only in-frame clones appear in the TCRdb table, and some are missing; sequencing was by immunoSEQ multiplex PCR. Of 100,000 to 150,000 clones listed, 78% are singletons. The source material was PBMCs. The receptors derive from a man younger than 45 in good health and CMV-seropositive. Both conserved end residues are part of each CDR3. A D gene is named only where the DNA matches it firmly. Some rows have no size entry. The others give once, few or many, or a class for an expanded clone.

D gene,CDR3 length,V gene,clone size,J gene,CDR3 protein,CDR3 DNA
-,14,TRBV11-2,-,TRBJ2-7,CASSPYRGGYEQYF,TGTGCCAGCAGCCCTTATAGGGGCGGCTACGAGCAGTACTTC
TRBD1,14,TRBV4-3,few,TRBJ1-2,CASSQTGQGRGYTF,TGCGCCAGCAGCCAAACGGGACAGGGACGGGGCTACACCTTC
TRBD2,17,TRBV2,-,TRBJ2-7,CASTPGTSGDASYEQYF,TGTGCCAGCACACCCGGGACTAGCGGGGACGCCTCCTACGAGCAGTACTTC
TRBD1,16,TRBV10-1,-,TRBJ2-5,CASSESPGGIQETQYF,TGCGCCAGCAGTGAGTCCCCAGGGGGAATACAAGAGACCCAGTACTTC
-,13,TRBV29-1,few,TRBJ2-7,CSVVRERGYEQYF,TGCAGCGTTGTGCGAGAAAGGGGCTACGAGCAGTACTTC
TRBD1,15,TRBV9,-,TRBJ1-3,CASSVTGGSGNTIYF,TGTGCCAGCAGCGTAACAGGGGGTTCTGGAAACACCATATATTTT
-,16,TRBV27,-,TRBJ2-1,CASSFNSGGRPSEQFF,TGTGCCAGCAGTTTCAATTCAGGCGGGCGGCCAAGTGAGCAGTTCTTC
TRBD1,14,TRBV4-1,-,TRBJ1-5,CASSGGQSNQPQHF,TGCGCCAGCAGTGGGGGACAGTCAAATCAGCCCCAGCATTTT
TRBD2,14,TRBV7-9,-,TRBJ2-1,CASSLSGLRPEQFF,TGTGCCAGCAGCTTGTCGGGACTAAGGCCTGAGCAGTTCTTC
-,12,TRBV29-1,once,TRBJ1-1,CSLRRGYIEAFF,TGCAGCCTAAGAAGGGGTTACATTGAAGCTTTCTTT
TRBD1,14,TRBV13,-,TRBJ1-2,CASSVRGAVYGYTF,TGTGCCAGCAGCGTCAGGGGGGCTGTCTATGGCTACACCTTC
-,13,TRBV18,-,TRBJ1-5,CASSPEVNQPQHF,TGTGCCAGCTCACCGGAGGTAAATCAGCCCCAGCATTTT
TRBD2,16,TRBV6-6,-,TRBJ2-5,CASSSRLAGRGETQYF,TGTGCCAGCAGTTCCCGACTAGCGGGGAGAGGGGAGACCCAGTACTTC
TRBD1,13,TRBV14,-,TRBJ2-1,CASSQTGGGEQFF,TGTGCCAGCAGCCAGACAGGGGGTGGAGAGCAGTTCTTC
TRBD2,16,TRBV29-1,-,TRBJ2-7,CSVEIRRTSDSYEQYF,TGCAGCGTTGAAATACGGAGGACTAGCGACTCCTACGAGCAGTACTTC
TRBD2,14,TRBV29-1,once,TRBJ2-7,CSALAGGPDNEQYF,TGCAGCGCTCTAGCGGGAGGGCCAGATAACGAGCAGTACTTC
-,15,TRBV27,-,TRBJ2-6,CASSLGGTGANVLTF,TGTGCCAGCAGTTTAGGAGGGACCGGGGCCAACGTCCTGACTTTC
-,14,TRBV4-3,-,TRBJ1-4,CASSRDTNNEKLFF,TGCGCCAGCAGCCGGGACACCAATAATGAAAAACTGTTTTTT
-,15,TRBV27,once,TRBJ2-3,CASSLTGATADTQYF,TGTGCCAGCAGTTTAACTGGGGCTACAGCAGATACGCAGTATTTT
TRBD1,15,TRBV10-2,-,TRBJ1-2,CASSEPGQGADGYTF,TGCGCCAGCAGTGAGCCGGGACAGGGGGCGGATGGCTACACCTTC
TRBD2,17,TRBV5-6,-,TRBJ2-3,CASSLGRRLAHTDTQYF,TGTGCCAGCAGCTTGGGGAGAAGACTAGCACATACAGATACGCAGTATTTT
-,11,TRBV7-2,-,TRBJ2-7,CASSFTYEQYF,TGTGCCAGCAGCTTTACCTACGAGCAGTACTTC
-,11,TRBV28,-,TRBJ2-5,CASSIKETQYF,TGTGCCAGCAGTATCAAAGAGACCCAGTACTTC
-,11,TRBV5-1,-,TRBJ1-3,CASSSGGTIYF,TGCGCCAGCAGCTCGGGGGGAACCATATATTTT
-,14,TRBV18,-,TRBJ2-1,CASSPLAQSNEQFF,TGTGCCAGCTCACCACTCGCCCAGTCCAATGAGCAGTTCTTC
TRBD2,16,TRBV27,-,TRBJ2-2,CASSRGLAGGSGELFF,TGTGCCAGCAGCAGGGGACTAGCGGGAGGTTCCGGGGAGCTGTTTTTT
-,13,TRBV29-1,-,TRBJ1-1,CSVAGQLNTEAFF,TGCAGCGTTGCAGGACAGCTAAACACTGAAGCTTTCTTT
-,13,TRBV5-1,once,TRBJ2-4,CASSGTGKNIQYF,TGCGCCAGCAGCGGGACTGGGAAAAACATTCAGTACTTC